This TCR beta chain was sequenced in a study of T-cell reconstitution after alpha-beta-depleted transplantation in children. The TCRbeta library incorporated unique molecular identifiers. TCRdb processed the PCR reads anew with MiXCR; each CDR3 protein has one entry. Here the sample spans about 610,000 distinct CDR3 sequences, about a quarter being singletons. The CDR3 spans 13 residues. Germline V gene data show CDR1 as LNHDA and CDR2 as SQIVND (reference sequence). The V end was cut by 3 bases, the J end by 0 bases, with 5 bases between. The receptor was derived from a boy younger than two with Wiskott-Aldrich syndrome, due to receive a stem cell transplant. The chain uses TRBV19 and TRBJ1-1; D gene ambiguous. The sample in question was PBMCs, obtained before TCRalphabeta/CD19-depleted stem cell transplant. CDR3 in amino acids: CASSIAVNTEAFF. DNA of the CDR3: TGTGCCAGTAGTATTGCGGTGAACACTGAAGCTTTCTTT.